The rows below give T cell receptor beta chains drawn from one sample of a study of metastatic and nonmetastatic thyroid tumors. TCRdb re-analyzed the PCR reads through MiXCR. The sample gives roughly 45,000 clones, roughly 3.1% of which show up once; 9.5% to 10% is in the top ten. The sample was blood. These receptors all stem from a female donor with papillary thyroid cancer or a benign thyroid nodule (not recorded which). Some clones in this sample may be carry-over from other donors' samples. CDR3s include the opening cysteine and the closing phenylalanine or tryptophan. The D gene is left open where the match is weak. A row's size may be missing; if present it is once, few, many or a size class.

j_call	v_call	d_call	cdr3_length	clone_size	cdr3_nt	cdr3_aa
TRBJ2-1	TRBV7-6	-	13	many	TGTGCCAGCAGCTTAGGGGGGAGTCCCGAGCAGTTCTTC	CASSLGGSPEQFF
TRBJ1-2	TRBV18	TRBD1	18	many	TGTGCCAGCTCCTACTCCAGAGGAGGGGGCAATGATAACTATGGCTACACCTTC	CASSYSRGGGNDNYGYTF
TRBJ2-1	TRBV9	TRBD2	16	many	TGTGCCAGCAGCGTAACCGGACTAGGATCCTACAATGAGCAGTTCTTC	CASSVTGLGSYNEQFF
TRBJ2-7	TRBV30	-	15	many	TGTGCCTGGAGTCCCCAGGGTTTTGGAACAGTCGAGCAGTACTTC	CAWSPQGFGTVEQYF
TRBJ2-5	TRBV7-3	TRBD2	15	many	TGTGCCAGCAGCTTAGGGGGGGGACCTATCGAGACCCAGTACTTC	CASSLGGGPIETQYF
TRBJ2-2	TRBV6-1	-	16	many	TGTGCCAGCAGTGAACGGGCAGGGGAGGGCACCGGGGAGCTGTTTTTT	CASSERAGEGTGELFF
TRBJ2-1	TRBV9	TRBD2	14	many	TGTGCCAGCAGCGCCGGGACTAGTGGGGGGGAGCAGTTCTTC	CASSAGTSGGEQFF
TRBJ1-3	TRBV19	TRBD1	15	many	TGTGCGACAGACCCCCACACAGGGGTTGGAAACACCATATATTTT	CATDPHTGVGNTIYF
TRBJ1-5	TRBV15	-	12	many	TGTGCCACCAGCAGAGACAATCAGCCCCAGCATTTT	CATSRDNQPQHF
TRBJ2-5	TRBV7-3	-	15	many	TGTGCCAGCAGCTCCTCCGGGGAGCCTTGGGAGACCCAGTACTTC	CASSSSGEPWETQYF
TRBJ1-1	TRBV18	-	12	many	TGTGCCAGCTCACCACCGATGGGGGAAGCTTTCTTT	CASSPPMGEAFF
TRBJ2-2	TRBV2	-	15	many	TGTGCCAGCAGGCAAGACTTGGTTAACACCGGGGAGCTGTTTTTT	CASRQDLVNTGELFF
TRBJ2-2	TRBV2	TRBD1	14	few	TGTGCCAGCATTCCGGACAGGGTAACCGGGGAGCTGTTTTTT	CASIPDRVTGELFF
TRBJ2-7	TRBV6-4	-	10	many	TGTGCCAGCAGTGGGAACGAGCAGTACTTC	CASSGNEQYF
TRBJ1-6	TRBV4-2	-	15	-	TGTGTCAGCAGCCAAGTTCTTGCAGCAAATTCACCCCTCCACTTT	CVSSQVLAANSPLHF
TRBJ2-5	TRBV7-9	-	13	many	TGTGCCAGCAGCTTAGAACCCCAAGAGACCCAGTACTTC	CASSLEPQETQYF
TRBJ2-1	TRBV6-1	-	15	-	TGTGCCAGCAGTTCCTCACCGCGCTCATCCAATGAGCAGTTCTTC	CASSSSPRSSNEQFF